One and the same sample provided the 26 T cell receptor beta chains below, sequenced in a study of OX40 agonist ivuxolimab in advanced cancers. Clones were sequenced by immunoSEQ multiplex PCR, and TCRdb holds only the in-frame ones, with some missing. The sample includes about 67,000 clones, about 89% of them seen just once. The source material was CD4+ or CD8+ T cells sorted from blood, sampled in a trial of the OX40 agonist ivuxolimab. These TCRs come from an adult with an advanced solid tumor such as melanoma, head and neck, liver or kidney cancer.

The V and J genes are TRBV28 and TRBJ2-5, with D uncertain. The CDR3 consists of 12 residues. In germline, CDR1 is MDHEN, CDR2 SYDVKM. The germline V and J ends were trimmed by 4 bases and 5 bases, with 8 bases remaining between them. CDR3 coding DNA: TGTGCCAGCAGTTCCCTTATGGAGACCCAGTACTTC. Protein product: CASSSLMETQYF. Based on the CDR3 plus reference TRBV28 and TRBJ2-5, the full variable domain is DVKVTQSSRYLVKRTGEKVFLECVQDMDHENMFWYRQDPGLGLRLIYFSYDVKMKEKGDIPEGYSVSREKKERFSLILESASTNQTSMYLCASSSLMETQYFGPGTRLLVL.

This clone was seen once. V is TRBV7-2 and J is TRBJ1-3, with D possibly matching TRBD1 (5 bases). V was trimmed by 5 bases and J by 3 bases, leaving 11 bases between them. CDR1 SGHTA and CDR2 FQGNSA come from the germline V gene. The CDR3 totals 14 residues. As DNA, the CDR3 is TGTGCCAGCAGCCCCCAGGGAGGTGGAAACACCATATATTTT. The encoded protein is CASSPQGGGNTIYF.

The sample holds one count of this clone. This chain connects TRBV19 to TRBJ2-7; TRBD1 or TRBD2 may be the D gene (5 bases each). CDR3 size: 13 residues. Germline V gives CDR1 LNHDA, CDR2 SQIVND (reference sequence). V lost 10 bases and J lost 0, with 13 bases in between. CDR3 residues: CATGDHLSYEQYF. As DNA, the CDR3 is TGTGCCACCGGGGACCACCTCTCCTACGAGCAGTACTTC.

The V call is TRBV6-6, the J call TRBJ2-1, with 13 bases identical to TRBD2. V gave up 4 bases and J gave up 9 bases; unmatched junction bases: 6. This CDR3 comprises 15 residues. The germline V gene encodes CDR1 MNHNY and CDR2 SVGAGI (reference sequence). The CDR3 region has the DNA TGTGCCAGCAGTTCGCCGACTAGCGGGAGGATTGAGCAGTTCTTC. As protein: CASSSPTSGRIEQFF.

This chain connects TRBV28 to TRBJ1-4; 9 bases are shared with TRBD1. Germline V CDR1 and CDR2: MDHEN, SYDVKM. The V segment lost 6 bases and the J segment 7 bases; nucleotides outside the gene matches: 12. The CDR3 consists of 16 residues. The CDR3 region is CASSSATGGVAEKLFF. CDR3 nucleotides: TGTGCCAGCAGCAGCGCCACAGGGGGCGTCGCTGAAAAACTGTTTTTT.

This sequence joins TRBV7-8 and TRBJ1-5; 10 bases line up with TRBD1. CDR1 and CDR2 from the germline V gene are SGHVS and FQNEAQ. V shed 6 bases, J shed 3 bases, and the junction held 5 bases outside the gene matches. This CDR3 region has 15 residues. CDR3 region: CASSSGTGVNQPQHF. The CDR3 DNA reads TGTGCCAGCAGTTCCGGGACAGGGGTCAATCAGCCCCAGCATTTT.

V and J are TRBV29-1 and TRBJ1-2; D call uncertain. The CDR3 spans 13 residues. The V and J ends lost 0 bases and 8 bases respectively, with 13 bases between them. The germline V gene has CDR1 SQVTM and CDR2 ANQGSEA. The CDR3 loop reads CSVEEVIVKGYTF. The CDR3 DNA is TGCAGCGTTGAAGAAGTCATTGTTAAAGGCTACACCTTC. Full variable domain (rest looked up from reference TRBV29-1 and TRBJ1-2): SAVISQKPSRDICQRGTSLTIQCQVDSQVTMMFWYRQQPGQSLTLIATANQGSEATYESGFVIDKFPISRPNLTFSTLTVSNMSPEDSSIYLCSVEEVIVKGYTFGSGTRLTVV.

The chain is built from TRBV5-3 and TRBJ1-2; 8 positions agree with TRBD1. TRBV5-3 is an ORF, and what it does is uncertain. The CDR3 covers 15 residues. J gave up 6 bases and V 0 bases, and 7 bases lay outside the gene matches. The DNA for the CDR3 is TGTGCCAGAAGCTTGGGCCCCGGGACAGGTAATGGCTACACCTTC. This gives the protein CARSLGPGTGNGYTF.

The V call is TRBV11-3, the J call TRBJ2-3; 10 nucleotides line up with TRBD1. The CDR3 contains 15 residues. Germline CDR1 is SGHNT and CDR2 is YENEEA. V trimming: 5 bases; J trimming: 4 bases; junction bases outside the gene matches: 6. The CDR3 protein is CASSAPGQGSDTQYF. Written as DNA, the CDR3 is TGTGCCAGCAGCGCTCCGGGACAGGGGTCAGATACGCAGTATTTT.

CDR3 amino acids: CASQTTNASPLHF. The DNA of the CDR3 is TGTGCCAGTCAAACGACGAACGCTTCACCCCTCCACTTT. The chain employs TRBV19 and TRBJ1-6; D not resolved. CDR3 length equals 13 residues. V was pared by 8 bases and J by 9 bases, with 14 bases between. Germline CDR1 LNHDA, CDR2 SQIVND (reference sequence). Combining the CDR3 with reference TRBV19 and TRBJ1-6 gives the whole variable domain DGGITQSPKYLFRKEGQNVTLSCEQNLNHDAMYWYRQDPGQGLRLIYYSQIVNDFQKGDIAEGYSVSREKKESFPLTVTSAQKNPTAFYLCASQTTNASPLHFGNGTRLTVT.

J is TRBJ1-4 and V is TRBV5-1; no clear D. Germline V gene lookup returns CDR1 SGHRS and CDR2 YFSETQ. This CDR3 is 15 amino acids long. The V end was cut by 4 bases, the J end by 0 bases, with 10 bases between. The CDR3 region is CASSVGLATNEKLFF. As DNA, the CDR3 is TGCGCCAGCAGCGTGGGATTGGCAACTAATGAAAAACTGTTTTTT.

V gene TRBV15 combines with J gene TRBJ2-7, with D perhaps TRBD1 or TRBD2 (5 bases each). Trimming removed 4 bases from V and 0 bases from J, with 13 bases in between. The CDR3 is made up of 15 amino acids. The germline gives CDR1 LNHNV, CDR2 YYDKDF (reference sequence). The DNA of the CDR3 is TGTGCCACCAGCAAACCGGGGACCAGCTCCTACGAGCAGTACTTC. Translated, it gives CATSKPGTSSYEQYF.

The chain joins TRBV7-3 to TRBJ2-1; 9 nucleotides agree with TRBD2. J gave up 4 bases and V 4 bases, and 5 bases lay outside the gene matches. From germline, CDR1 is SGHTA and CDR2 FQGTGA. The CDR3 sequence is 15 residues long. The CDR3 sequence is CASSSQRGAYNEQFF. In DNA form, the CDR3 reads TGTGCCAGCAGCTCCCAGCGGGGGGCGTACAATGAGCAGTTCTTC.

In nucleotides, the CDR3 is TGTGCCAGCAGTCCTTTACAGGGATCCAGCGGGGATTCAGGCACAGATACGCAGTATTTT. Encoded protein: CASSPLQGSSGDSGTDTQYF. This chain uses TRBV2 with TRBJ2-3, with D maybe TRBD2 (7 bases). Between the trimmed V and J ends, which lost 5 bases and 1 base, there was a span of 28 bases. The CDR3 contains 20 residues. The germline gives CDR1 SNHLY, CDR2 FYNNEI.

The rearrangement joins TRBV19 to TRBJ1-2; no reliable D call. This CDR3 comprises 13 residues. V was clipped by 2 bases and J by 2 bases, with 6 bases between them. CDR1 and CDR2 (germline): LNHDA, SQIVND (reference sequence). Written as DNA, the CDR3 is TGTGCCAGTAGTATAATGGGCAACTATGGCTACACCTTC. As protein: CASSIMGNYGYTF.

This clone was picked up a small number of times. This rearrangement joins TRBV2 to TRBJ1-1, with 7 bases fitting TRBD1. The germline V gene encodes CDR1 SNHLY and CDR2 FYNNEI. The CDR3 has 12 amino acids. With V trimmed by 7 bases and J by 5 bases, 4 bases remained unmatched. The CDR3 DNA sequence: TGTGCCAGCAAGTCAGGGGGAACTGAAGCTTTCTTT. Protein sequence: CASKSGGTEAFF. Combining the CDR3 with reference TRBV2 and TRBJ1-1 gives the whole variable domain EPEVTQTPSHQVTQMGQEVILRCVPISNHLYFYWYRQILGQKVEFLVSFYNNEISEKSEIFDDQFSVERPDGSNFTLKIRSTKLEDSAMYFCASKSGGTEAFFGQGTRLTVV.

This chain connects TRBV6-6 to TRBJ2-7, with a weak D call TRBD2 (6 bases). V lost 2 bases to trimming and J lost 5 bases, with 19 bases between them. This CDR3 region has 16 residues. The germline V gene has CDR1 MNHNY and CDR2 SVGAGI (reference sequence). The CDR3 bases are TGTGCCAGCAGTTACGATCGGGAGCCTTTTCGGAACGAGCAGTACTTC. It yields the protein CASSYDREPFRNEQYF.

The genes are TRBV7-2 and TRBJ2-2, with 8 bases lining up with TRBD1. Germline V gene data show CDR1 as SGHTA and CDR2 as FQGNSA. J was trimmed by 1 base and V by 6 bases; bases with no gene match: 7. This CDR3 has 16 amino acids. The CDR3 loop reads CASRPTGTGNTGELFF. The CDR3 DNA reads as TGTGCCAGCAGACCTACCGGGACAGGGAACACCGGGGAGCTGTTTTTT.

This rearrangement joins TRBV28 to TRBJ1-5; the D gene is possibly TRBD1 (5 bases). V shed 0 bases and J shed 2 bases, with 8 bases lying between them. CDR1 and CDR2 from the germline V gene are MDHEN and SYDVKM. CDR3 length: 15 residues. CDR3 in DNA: TGTGCCAGCAGTTTATGGGGGGTGCGCAATCAGCCCCAGCATTTT. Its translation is CASSLWGVRNQPQHF. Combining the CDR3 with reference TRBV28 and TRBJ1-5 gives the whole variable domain DVKVTQSSRYLVKRTGEKVFLECVQDMDHENMFWYRQDPGLGLRLIYFSYDVKMKEKGDIPEGYSVSREKKERFSLILESASTNQTSMYLCASSLWGVRNQPQHFGDGTRLSIL.

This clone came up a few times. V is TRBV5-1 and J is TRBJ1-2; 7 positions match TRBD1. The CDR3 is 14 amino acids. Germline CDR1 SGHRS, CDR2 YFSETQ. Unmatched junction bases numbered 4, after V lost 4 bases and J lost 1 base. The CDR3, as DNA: TGCGCCAGCAGCCTATCAGGGGGTAACTATGGCTACACCTTC. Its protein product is CASSLSGGNYGYTF.

This CDR3 is CASSLVAGRGTQYF. DNA for the CDR3: TGTGCCAGCAGCTTAGTTGCGGGAAGGGGGACCCAGTACTTC. The genes are TRBV7-9 and TRBJ2-5; TRBD2 is a possible D gene (6 bases). Germline values: CDR1 SEHNR, CDR2 FQNEAQ (reference sequence). There are 14 residues in the CDR3. V lost 1 base, J lost 7 bases, and 13 bases lay in between. The full variable domain, rest sourced from reference TRBV7-9 and TRBJ2-5, is DTGVSQNPRHKITKRGQNVTFRCDPISEHNRLYWYRQTLGQGPEFLTYFQNEAQLEKSRLLSDRFSAERPKGSFSTLEIQRTEQGDSAMYLCASSLVAGRGTQYFGPGTRLLVL.

CDR3 DNA: TGTGCCAGCAGCTTGGTCACTCAAGAGACCCAGTACTTC. This translates into CASSLVTQETQYF. The chain joins TRBV5-6 to TRBJ2-5; D unresolved. Trimming cost V 0 bases and J 2 bases, with 5 bases left between them. CDR1 SGHDT and CDR2 YYEEEE come from the germline V gene. The CDR3 loop spans 13 amino acids.

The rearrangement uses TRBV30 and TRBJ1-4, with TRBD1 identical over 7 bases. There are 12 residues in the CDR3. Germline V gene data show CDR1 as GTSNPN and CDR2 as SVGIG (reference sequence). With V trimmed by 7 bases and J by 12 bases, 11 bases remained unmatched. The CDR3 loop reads CAFRTQGMELFF. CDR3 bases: TGTGCCTTTAGAACACAGGGGATGGAACTGTTTTTT. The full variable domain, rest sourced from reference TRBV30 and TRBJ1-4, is SQTIHQWPATLVQPVGSPLSLECTVEGTSNPNLYWYRQAAGRGLQLLFYSVGIGQISSEVPQNLSASRPQDRQFILSSKKLLLSDSGFYLCAFRTQGMELFFGSGTQLSVL.

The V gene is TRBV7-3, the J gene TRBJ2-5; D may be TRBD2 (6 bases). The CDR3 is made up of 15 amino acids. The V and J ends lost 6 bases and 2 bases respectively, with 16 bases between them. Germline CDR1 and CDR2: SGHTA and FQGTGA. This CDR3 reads CASSPTGGGQETQYF. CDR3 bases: TGTGCCAGCAGTCCTACAGGTGGGGGGCAAGAGACCCAGTACTTC.

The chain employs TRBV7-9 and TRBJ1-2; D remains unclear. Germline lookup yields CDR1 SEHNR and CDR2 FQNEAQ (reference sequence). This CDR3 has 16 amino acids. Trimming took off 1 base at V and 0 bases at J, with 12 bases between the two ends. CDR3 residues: CASSLGGGRTNYGYTF. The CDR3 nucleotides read TGTGCCAGCAGCTTAGGGGGAGGCAGGACTAACTATGGCTACACCTTC.

In DNA form, the CDR3 reads TGTGCCTGGAGTGTTAGAGGGACAGGGGAGGACGAGCAGTACTTC. Encoded protein: CAWSVRGTGEDEQYF. This rearrangement joins TRBV30 to TRBJ2-7; 10 bases map to TRBD1. CDR3 size: 15 residues. Trimming removed 0 bases from V and 5 bases from J; junction bases left unmatched: 7. The V gene's germline CDR1 is GTSNPN and CDR2 SVGIG (reference sequence). The complete variable domain, with remaining parts taken from reference TRBV30 and TRBJ2-7, reads SQTIHQWPATLVQPVGSPLSLECTVEGTSNPNLYWYRQAAGRGLQLLFYSVGIGQISSEVPQNLSASRPQDRQFILSSKKLLLSDSGFYLCAWSVRGTGEDEQYFGPGTRLTVT.